The 24 T cell receptor beta chains given below trace back to one sample, sequenced in a study of blood T cells in healthy people across ages. A second roughly 6 to 12 cycle PCR used barcoded and J-beta primers. TCRdb itself ran the 5' RACE reads through MiXCR, one entry per CDR3 protein. The sample lists 800,000 to 950,000 distinct CDR3 sequences; almost 30% were seen once. The sample was also reused in another study, on T cells of mothers and their children.

The sequencing sample was made of blood. These receptors came from a woman in her thirties or forties in good health.

This clonotype has more than one count but fewer than ten. V and J are TRBV14 and TRBJ2-1; 9 bases are a match to TRBD1. Germline V lookup: CDR1 SGHDN, CDR2 FVKESK. Trimming cost V 2 bases and J 4 bases; bases outside gene matches: 12. This CDR3 comprises 18 residues. CDR3 in amino acids: CASSQPGQGWFMYNEQFF. The CDR3 DNA is TGTGCCAGCAGCCAACCGGGACAGGGATGGTTCATGTACAATGAGCAGTTCTTC.

V is TRBV4-3 and J is TRBJ1-4, with D unresolved. Germline V lookup: CDR1 LGHNA, CDR2 YSLEER. This CDR3 spans 13 amino acids. Trimming took off 3 bases at V and 4 bases at J, with 6 bases between the two ends. This CDR3 is CASSQFFNEKLFF. The CDR3 DNA reads as TGCGCCAGCAGCCAGTTCTTTAATGAAAAACTGTTTTTT.

The genes are TRBV9 and TRBJ2-6; perhaps TRBD1 as D (5 bases). The CDR3 is made up of 18 amino acids. Germline CDR1 reads SGDLS; CDR2 reads YYNGEE. V lost 2 bases and J lost 0, with 15 bases in between. In DNA, the CDR3 is TGTGCCAGCAGCGTCGCACCAACAGGTTACTCTGGGGCCAACGTCCTGACTTTC. Its protein product is CASSVAPTGYSGANVLTF.

The V gene is TRBV18, the J gene TRBJ2-7, with TRBD1 matching over 10 bases. This CDR3 comprises 16 residues. Trimming took 3 bases from V and 0 from J; bases not matched to a gene: 5. The germline CDR1 and CDR2 sequences are KGHSH and LQKENI. This CDR3 is CASSPRQGASSYEQYV. For the CDR3, the DNA is TGTGCCAGCTCACCGCGACAGGGGGCGAGCTCCTACGAGCAGTACGTC.

The sample holds many counts of this clonotype. The gene calls are TRBV5-6 and TRBJ2-3; D is possibly TRBD1 (5 bases). The CDR3 contains 14 residues. V dropped 2 bases and J dropped 9 bases, with 16 bases sitting between them. The germline gives CDR1 SGHDT, CDR2 YYEEEE. CDR3 protein: CASSFRAGPRTQYF. The CDR3 DNA follows: TGTGCCAGCAGCTTCAGGGCCGGTCCACGGACGCAGTATTTT.

This clonotype was seen repeatedly, ten times or more. The V gene is TRBV20-1, the J gene TRBJ2-7, with D perhaps given as TRBD1 or TRBD2 (5 bases each). CDR3 length: 13 amino acids. The germline CDR1 and CDR2 sequences are DFQATT and SNEGSKA (reference sequence). V lost 6 bases and J lost 4, with 16 bases in between. The CDR3 coding sequence is TGCAGTGCCCCGGTGGGATGGGGGTACGAGCAGTACTTC. This gives the protein CSAPVGWGYEQYF.

Regarding this clonotype: This may arise from a read error, as a much more abundant clone is one base away. CDR3 DNA: TGCAGCGTTAGGGGCTCAGGGAACGGGGAGACCCAGTTCTTC. It specifies CSVRGSGNGETQFF. V gene TRBV29-1 combines with J gene TRBJ2-1, with D possibly being TRBD1 or TRBD2 (5 bases each). The CDR3 is 14 residues long. Germline values: CDR1 SQVTM, CDR2 ANQGSEA. Trimming removed 5 bases from V and 13 bases from J, with 24 bases in between.

This clonotype appeared many times. The V gene is TRBV6-5, the J gene TRBJ2-7; TRBD1 is a possible D gene (6 bases). Trimming removed 5 bases from V and 2 bases from J, with 13 bases in between. This CDR3 has 14 residues. Germline values: CDR1 MNHEY, CDR2 SVGAGI. The CDR3 loop reads CASSRGRGTYEQYF. CDR3 in DNA: TGTGCCAGCAGTCGGGGTAGGGGGACCTACGAGCAGTACTTC.

A note on this clonotype: With a much larger clone just one base away, this may be a read error. The V and J genes are TRBV20-1 and TRBJ2-7; 11 nucleotides line up with TRBD1. CDR1 is DFQATT, CDR2 SNEGSKA, per germline (reference sequence). The CDR3 spans 14 residues. Germline trimming cut 2 bases from V and 7 bases from J; bases unmatched to any gene: 7. CDR3 DNA: TGCAGTGCTAGACGGACAGGGGGCCTCAATGAGCAGTACTTC. Translating gives CSARRTGGLNEQYF.

This clonotype was found a few times. This sequence joins TRBV9 and TRBJ2-4, with TRBD1 matching over 7 bases. From germline, CDR1 is SGDLS and CDR2 YYNGEE. The CDR3 is 16 residues long. Trimming at V came to 4 bases and at J to 0 bases, leaving 7 bases not matched to a gene. DNA for the CDR3: TGTGCCAGCAGCCGAGGGGACAGTCTAGCCAAAAACATTCAGTACTTC. Protein sequence: CASSRGDSLAKNIQYF.

The chain uses TRBV4-1 and TRBJ2-1, with D perhaps given as TRBD1 or TRBD2 (6 bases each). V lost 2 bases, J lost 4 bases, and 24 bases lay in between. The V gene's germline CDR1 is MGHRA and CDR2 YSYEKL. This CDR3 is 19 amino acids long. Here the CDR3 reads CASSQPSGDRRAVYNEQFF. CDR3 nucleotide sequence: TGCGCCAGCAGCCAACCATCAGGGGACCGGAGGGCCGTTTACAATGAGCAGTTCTTC.

The V gene is TRBV20-1, the J gene TRBJ2-7, with 13 bases lining up with TRBD2. Germline CDR1 and CDR2: DFQATT and SNEGSKA (reference sequence). This CDR3 has 13 residues. The J segment lost 10 bases and the V segment lost 3 bases, leaving 6 bases of the junction unmatched. This CDR3 reads CSASQTSGGPQYF. The CDR3 DNA reads as TGCAGTGCTAGCCAGACTAGCGGGGGGCCCCAGTACTTC.

Worth noting for this clonotype: Being one base from a much bigger clone, this may be a read error. The chain links TRBV7-2 to TRBJ2-2; 7 positions match TRBD1. Germline V gives CDR1 SGHTA, CDR2 FQGNSA. This CDR3 comprises 14 residues. CDR3 nucleotides: TGTGCCAGCAGCCTAAGACAGGGCCCCGGGGAGCGGTTTTTT. This translates into CASSLRQGPGERFF.

The rearrangement uses TRBV3-1 and TRBJ2-3, with 11 bases matching TRBD1. CDR3 length: 15 residues. Trimming took 3 bases from V and 1 from J; bases not matched to a gene: 0. CDR1 is LGHDT and CDR2 is YNNKEL in the germline V gene (reference sequence). The CDR3 here is CASSQGQGGTDTQYF. The CDR3 bases are TGTGCCAGCAGCCAGGGACAGGGGGGCACAGATACGCAGTATTTT.

Ten or more counts support this clonotype. The V gene is TRBV27, the J gene TRBJ2-7; tentative D call: TRBD2 (7 bases). Trimming pared 3 bases from V and 4 bases from J, leaving 13 bases between. CDR3 length equals 14 residues. Germline V gene data show CDR1 as MNHEY and CDR2 as SMNVEV (reference sequence). The CDR3 is CASSLGGREYEQYF. The DNA for the CDR3 is TGTGCCAGCAGTTTGGGGGGGCGTGAATACGAGCAGTACTTC.

This chain joins TRBV20-1 and TRBJ2-1; TRBD2 matches 8 bases. CDR1 is DFQATT, CDR2 SNEGSKA, per germline (reference sequence). The ends lost 3 bases at V and 5 bases at J; junction bases unmatched: 3. The CDR3 loop spans 13 amino acids. The CDR3 DNA reads as TGCAGTGCTAGGCGGGGGGCAAACAATGAGCAGTTCTTC. This codes for CSARRGANNEQFF.

The chain joins TRBV6-6 to TRBJ1-4; D is ambiguous. V lost 3 bases, J lost 5 bases, and 7 bases lay in between. The germline gives CDR1 MNHNY, CDR2 SVGAGI (reference sequence). The CDR3 consists of 13 residues. CDR3 loop: CASSYQANEKLFF. The CDR3 bases are TGTGCCAGCAGTTATCAGGCGAATGAAAAACTGTTTTTT.

This clonotype was recorded a few times. This sequence joins TRBV27 and TRBJ2-1; 9 positions agree with TRBD2. Germline CDR1 is MNHEY and CDR2 is SMNVEV (reference sequence). V lost 3 bases and J lost 5; bases outside the gene matches: 8. The CDR3 runs to 16 residues. The CDR3 coding sequence is TGTGCCAGCAGTTTTCTCAGGGCTAGCGGGGACAATGAGCAGTTCTTC. It is translated as CASSFLRASGDNEQFF.

The V gene is TRBV28, the J gene TRBJ2-1; maybe TRBD2 (5 bases). CDR3 size: 14 residues. V lost 11 bases to trimming and J lost 0 bases, with 14 bases between them. From germline, CDR1 is MDHEN and CDR2 SYDVKM. CDR3 DNA: TGTGCCCTGGGGATCCGGGACTCCTACAATGAGCAGTTCTTC. It yields the protein CALGIRDSYNEQFF.

V is TRBV7-2 and J is TRBJ2-7; unclear D gene. The CDR3 consists of 13 residues. The ends were cut back, 3 bases at V and 2 bases at J, with 8 bases in the middle. From germline, CDR1 is SGHTA and CDR2 FQGNSA. In DNA form, the CDR3 reads TGTGCCAGCAGCTTCTCATTCACCTACGAGCAGTACTTC. As protein: CASSFSFTYEQYF.

This clonotype came up a few times. This chain connects TRBV15 to TRBJ2-7; D call uncertain. This CDR3 has 14 amino acids. V was trimmed by 0 bases and J by 4 bases, leaving 10 bases between them. Germline lookup yields CDR1 LNHNV and CDR2 YYDKDF (reference sequence). In DNA form, the CDR3 reads TGTGCCACCAGCAGAGATCGGGCTTTTTACGAGCAGTACTTC. Translated, it gives CATSRDRAFYEQYF.

This clonotype has a count of ten or more. The rearrangement links TRBV20-1 to TRBJ2-7, with 11 bases aligning to TRBD2. V was pared by 6 bases and J by 3 bases, with 4 bases of the junction left unmatched. Germline CDR1 DFQATT, CDR2 SNEGSKA (reference sequence). This CDR3 is 13 amino acids long. The CDR3, as DNA: TGCAGTGCCCCTACTAGCGGGAGCTACGAGCAGTACTTC. Amino acids: CSAPTSGSYEQYF.

This clonotype has just a few counts. The chain uses TRBV10-3 and TRBJ1-5, with unresolved D. The germline gives CDR1 ENHRY, CDR2 SYGVKD. The V end was cut by 3 bases, the J end by 6 bases, with 6 bases between. This CDR3 has 12 amino acids. The CDR3 sequence is CAISDGPQPQHF. DNA of the CDR3: TGTGCCATCAGTGATGGGCCTCAGCCCCAGCATTTT.

The sample holds a few counts of this clonotype. The J gene is TRBJ1-4, the V gene TRBV5-1; D might be TRBD1 (6 bases). CDR1 is SGHRS, CDR2 YFSETQ, per germline. Trimming removed 4 bases from V and 8 bases from J, with 15 bases in between. CDR3 length equals 14 residues. The CDR3 DNA sequence: TGCGCCAGCAGCCGACGGGGGACAAACGAAAAACTGTTTTTT. As protein: CASSRRGTNEKLFF.